The rows below give T cell receptor beta chains drawn from one sample of a study of T cells in Graves' hyperthyroidism and ophthalmopathy. TCRdb fed the multiplex PCR reads into MiXCR, producing one record per CDR3 protein. The profile shows 150,000 to 200,000 distinct CDR3 sequences, about 9.4% of them singletons. Input material: blood. The receptor set was obtained from a woman younger than 35 with Graves' hyperthyroidism that later progressed to Graves' ophthalmopathy. CDR3s include the opening cysteine and the closing phenylalanine or tryptophan. D genes are given only for firm matches. Clone size is stated in some rows and not others, as once, few, many or a class when expanded.

abundance	j_gene	v_gene	d_gene	CDR3nt	CDR3aa
many	TRBJ1-2	TRBV24-1	NA	TGTGCCACCAGTGCCAGGGAAAGAGAGGGCTACACCTTC	CATSAREREGYTF
many	TRBJ2-2	TRBV9	NA	TGTGCCAGCAGCGTAGATGGGGGGCGTAACACCGGGGAGCTGTTTTTT	CASSVDGGRNTGELFF
NA	TRBJ2-1	TRBV28	NA	TGTGCCAGCAGTCCCCTGGACAGAAACTGGAGGAATGAGCAGTTCTTC	CASSPLDRNWRNEQFF
NA	TRBJ1-4	TRBV5-1	NA	TGCGCCAGCAGCCCTTCGGGAGGGTCGGGCGAAAAACTGTTTTTT	CASSPSGGSGEKLFF
many	TRBJ2-4	TRBV27	TRBD1	TGTGCCAGCAGTCTAGGGACAGGGAAAAACATTCAGTACTTC	CASSLGTGKNIQYF
many	TRBJ2-7	TRBV27	NA	TGTGCCAGCAGTTTAAGCAGCCGAATGGTTAGCTCCTACGAGCAGTACTTC	CASSLSSRMVSSYEQYF
many	TRBJ1-1	TRBV12-3/TRBV12-4	NA	TGTGCCAGCAGTCTAGAGTTGAACACTGAAGCTTTCTTT	CASSLELNTEAFF
many	TRBJ2-1	TRBV2	TRBD1	TGTGCCAGCCCCCGGGACAGGGGAGTCAATGAGCAGTTCTTC	CASPRDRGVNEQFF
NA	TRBJ2-5	TRBV28	TRBD1	TGTGCCACCGGAAACAACAGGGGGCGCGGGGAGACCCAGTACTTC	CATGNNRGRGETQYF
many	TRBJ1-1	TRBV5-6	NA	TGTGCCAGCAGCTTATGGGGTTTCATGAACACTGAAGCTTTCTTT	CASSLWGFMNTEAFF
few	TRBJ1-5	TRBV4-1	TRBD1	TGCGCCAGCAGCTCCGTAGACAGGGGTAGCAATCAGCCCCAGCATTTT	CASSSVDRGSNQPQHF
NA	TRBJ2-7	TRBV29-1	TRBD2	TGCAGCGTTGAAGATTTCGGGGGGAGCTCCTACGAGCAGTACTTC	CSVEDFGGSSYEQYF
many	TRBJ2-5	TRBV3-1	NA	TGTGCCAGCAGCCTCCGGGACTTTGAAGAGACCCAGTACTTC	CASSLRDFEETQYF
many	TRBJ2-1	TRBV19	TRBD2	TGTGCCAGTACCCCAGGGACTAGCGGGAGATGGCATGAGCAGTTCTTC	CASTPGTSGRWHEQFF
many	TRBJ1-2	TRBV3-1	NA	TGTGCCAGCAGCCAAGATGCCGCCGGGACTAGATCTAACACCTTC	CASSQDAAGTRSNTF
many	TRBJ1-5	TRBV5-1	TRBD1	TGCGCCAGCAGCGCGACAGGGGTTAATCAGCCCCAGCATTTT	CASSATGVNQPQHF
many	TRBJ1-1	TRBV9	NA	TGTGCCAGCAGCGTAGGGTCAGGGAGCACTGAAGCTTTCTTT	CASSVGSGSTEAFF
NA	TRBJ2-5	TRBV5-4	TRBD2	TGTGCCAGCAGCTATACCCAGACTAGCGGGGGAGAGACCCAGTACTTC	CASSYTQTSGGETQYF
many	TRBJ2-3	TRBV11-2	TRBD2	TGTGCCAGCAGCTTAGTGAGCGGGGGGTTGGCAGATACGCAGTATTTT	CASSLVSGGLADTQYF
once	TRBJ2-1	TRBV30	TRBD1	TGTGCCTGGATAGGACAGGGGGCCTACAATGAGCAGTTCTTC	CAWIGQGAYNEQFF
few	TRBJ1-5	TRBV19	NA	TGTGCCAGTAGTATACGAGCGCTCCATCAGCCCCAGCATTTT	CASSIRALHQPQHF
many	TRBJ1-2	TRBV4-1	TRBD1	TGCGCCAGCAGCCAAGAAAAGGGGGCCCATGGCTACACCTTC	CASSQEKGAHGYTF
many	TRBJ2-7	TRBV2	NA	TGTGCCAGCAGGTACAGGAGCGAGCAGTACTTC	CASRYRSEQYF
NA	TRBJ1-1	TRBV5-6	NA	TGTGCCAGCAGCTTGATCAAGGGGCTGGCTTTCTTT	CASSLIKGLAFF
many	TRBJ2-7	TRBV6-1	TRBD2	TGTGCCAGCACCCTATATGGGAGGGACTACGAGCAGTACTTC	CASTLYGRDYEQYF
NA	TRBJ1-2	TRBV4-1	NA	TGCGCCAGCAGCCAAGATACAGTGACCTATGGCTACACCTTC	CASSQDTVTYGYTF
many	TRBJ2-7	TRBV28	NA	TGTGCCAGCAGTCCCGTGTTTTCCTACGAGCAGTACTTC	CASSPVFSYEQYF
many	TRBJ2-2	TRBV2	TRBD1	TGTGCCAGCAGCGGACAGGGGGCGATCACCGGGGAGCTGTTTTTT	CASSGQGAITGELFF
NA	TRBJ1-5	TRBV7-8	NA	TGTGCCAGCAGCTTAAGGGCTACTCTGGGACCCACCTCAGGCAATCAGCCCCAGCATTTT	CASSLRATLGPTSGNQPQHF
many	TRBJ1-2	TRBV27	NA	TGTGCCAGCAGTTTATCCCTCGGGCGGTCGGGTATTACTGGCTACACCTTC	CASSLSLGRSGITGYTF
many	TRBJ1-1	TRBV19	TRBD1	TGTGCCAGTAGTATCTGGAACAGGGGAACTGAAGCTTTCTTT	CASSIWNRGTEAFF
many	TRBJ2-3	TRBV20-1	NA	TGCAGTGCTAGTGGGCCGAGCGGGTGGGATACGCAGTATTTT	CSASGPSGWDTQYF
few	TRBJ2-5	TRBV6-1	NA	TGTGCCAGCAGTGATCAGTTACCCGAGACCCAGTACTTC	CASSDQLPETQYF
many	TRBJ1-2	TRBV7-9	NA	TGTGCCAGCAGCTTAGAGCGTTTAGGGGTCTATGGCTACACCTTC	CASSLERLGVYGYTF
many	TRBJ2-1	TRBV7-9	NA	TGTGCCAGCAGCCCTGAGGGAAGCTCCTACAATGAGCAGTTCTTC	CASSPEGSSYNEQFF
many	TRBJ2-7	TRBV20-1	TRBD1	TGCAGTGCTAGCCTGACAGGGCTCGACTACGAGCAGTACTTC	CSASLTGLDYEQYF
many	TRBJ2-7	TRBV5-1	NA	TGCGCCAGCAGCGCGGAGGGGGCAGGTGAGCAGTACTTC	CASSAEGAGEQYF
many	TRBJ2-7	TRBV5-1	TRBD2	TGCGCCAGCAGCTTGGCCCTGACTAGCAACGAGCAGTACTTC	CASSLALTSNEQYF
many	TRBJ2-7	TRBV18	NA	TGTGCCAGCTCCCCTCAACAGGGCTACGAGCAGTACTTC	CASSPQQGYEQYF
NA	TRBJ2-1	TRBV12-3/TRBV12-4	TRBD2	TGTGCCAGCAGTCCTCGGACTAGCCGGGGCGATGAGCAGTTCTTC	CASSPRTSRGDEQFF
many	TRBJ2-5	TRBV24-1	NA	TGTGCCACCAGTGACCGAGGACACTCCCCACGGGAAGAGACCCAGTACTTC	CATSDRGHSPREETQYF
many	TRBJ2-3	TRBV20-1	NA	TGCAGTGCTCGTGGGGGGGGGGCCACAGATACGCAGTATTTT	CSARGGGATDTQYF
many	TRBJ2-4	TRBV28	NA	TGTGCCAGCAGTTTGACAAAGGATCACATTCAGTACTTC	CASSLTKDHIQYF
many	TRBJ1-6	TRBV4-2	NA	TGTGCCAGCAGCCAAGAGACAGGCTCCAATTCACCCCTCCACTTT	CASSQETGSNSPLHF
NA	TRBJ1-6	TRBV4-1	NA	TGCGCCAGCAGCCAAGATCAACAGGGAAATTCACCCCTCCACTTT	CASSQDQQGNSPLHF
many	TRBJ2-5	TRBV24-1	TRBD1	TGTGCCACCCAATCCGGGACAGGGTCTTGGGAGACCCAGTACTTC	CATQSGTGSWETQYF
many	TRBJ1-1	TRBV7-9	NA	TGTGCCAGCCGGTTTAAGGAGACTGAAGCTTTCTTT	CASRFKETEAFF
many	TRBJ1-1	TRBV27	TRBD1	TGTGCCAGCAGGACAGGGAGCACTGAAGCTTTCTTT	CASRTGSTEAFF
many	TRBJ1-5	TRBV7-8	NA	TGTGCCAGCAGCTTAGAACTTATACAGAGCAATCAGCCCCAGCATTTT	CASSLELIQSNQPQHF
few	TRBJ2-3	TRBV4-1	NA	TGCGCCAGCAGCCAAGATCGAGGCAGGTCCGCAGATACGCAGTATTTT	CASSQDRGRSADTQYF
many	TRBJ1-1	TRBV18	NA	TGTGCCAGCTCACCAGACTCGAGGAACACTGAAGCTTTCTTT	CASSPDSRNTEAFF
NA	TRBJ2-7	TRBV20-1	NA	TGCAGTGCTAGCTCCTATGGCACATCCGAGCAGTACTTC	CSASSYGTSEQYF
NA	TRBJ1-2	TRBV9	NA	TGTGCCAGCAGCGTAGGGTCAGACTATGGCTACACCTTC	CASSVGSDYGYTF
many	TRBJ2-7	TRBV7-9	NA	TGTGCCAGCAGATCCGACAGTTACGAGCAGTACTTC	CASRSDSYEQYF
many	TRBJ1-2	TRBV11-2	TRBD1	TGTGCCAGCAGCGCATCAGGGGGCCCCCTTCGAGAGGGCAACTATGGCTACACCTTC	CASSASGGPLREGNYGYTF
many	TRBJ2-5	TRBV2	NA	TGTGCCAGCAGGGACGAGTGGCGAGAGACCCAGTACTTC	CASRDEWRETQYF
NA	TRBJ1-3	TRBV6-6	NA	TGTGCCAGCAGTTACGGGGGGGCGCGGGACACCATATATTTT	CASSYGGARDTIYF
many	TRBJ2-3	TRBV20-1	NA	TGCAGTGCCCCCGGTGAGACAGATACGCAGTATTTT	CSAPGETDTQYF
many	TRBJ1-1	TRBV7-9	NA	TGTGCCAGCAGCTTAGATGGGGGTACTGAAGCTTTCTTT	CASSLDGGTEAFF
many	TRBJ2-1	TRBV10-3	TRBD1	TGTGCCATCAGTGGGGACAGGGGTAATGAGCAGTTCTTC	CAISGDRGNEQFF